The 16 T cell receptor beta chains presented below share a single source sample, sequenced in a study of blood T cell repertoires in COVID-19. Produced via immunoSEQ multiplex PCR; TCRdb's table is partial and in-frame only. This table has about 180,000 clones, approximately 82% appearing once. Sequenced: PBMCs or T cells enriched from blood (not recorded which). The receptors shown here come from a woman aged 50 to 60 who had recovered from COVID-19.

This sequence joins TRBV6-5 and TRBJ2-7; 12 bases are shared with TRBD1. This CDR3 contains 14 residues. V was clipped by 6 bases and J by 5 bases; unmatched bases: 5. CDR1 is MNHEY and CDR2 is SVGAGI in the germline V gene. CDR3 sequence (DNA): TGTGCCAGCAGGGGACAGGGGGCAGCCAACGAGCAGTACTTC. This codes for CASRGQGAANEQYF.

Here the CDR3 reads CALGQGASIYF. The CDR3 DNA sequence: TGTGCCCTCGGACAGGGGGCCTCCATATATTTT. The V and J genes are TRBV30 and TRBJ1-3; TRBD1 aligns across 11 bases. After removal of 8 bases from V and 11 bases from J, the junction contained 5 bases not matched to a gene. Germline CDR1 reads GTSNPN; CDR2 reads SVGIG (reference sequence). The CDR3 extends over 11 amino acids.

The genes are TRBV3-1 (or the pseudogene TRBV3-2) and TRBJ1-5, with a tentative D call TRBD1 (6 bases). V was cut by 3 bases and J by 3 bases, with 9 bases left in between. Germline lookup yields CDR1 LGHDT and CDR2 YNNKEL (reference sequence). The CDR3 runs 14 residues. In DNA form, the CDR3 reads TGTGCCAGCAGCCAGACAGGAAACAATCAGCCCCAGCATTTT. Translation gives CASSQTGNNQPQHF.

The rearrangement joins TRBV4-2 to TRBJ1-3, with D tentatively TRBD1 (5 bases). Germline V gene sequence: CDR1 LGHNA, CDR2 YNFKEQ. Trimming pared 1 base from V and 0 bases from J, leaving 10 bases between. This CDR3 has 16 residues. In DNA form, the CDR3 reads TGTGCCAGCAGCCAAGTTTCCACAGGCTCTGGAAACACCATATATTTT. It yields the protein CASSQVSTGSGNTIYF.

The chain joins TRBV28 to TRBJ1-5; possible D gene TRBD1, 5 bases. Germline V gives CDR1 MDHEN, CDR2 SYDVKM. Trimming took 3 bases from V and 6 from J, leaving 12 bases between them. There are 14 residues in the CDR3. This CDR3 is CASSLPQGPQPQHF. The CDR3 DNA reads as TGTGCCAGCAGTTTGCCCCAGGGCCCTCAGCCCCAGCATTTT.

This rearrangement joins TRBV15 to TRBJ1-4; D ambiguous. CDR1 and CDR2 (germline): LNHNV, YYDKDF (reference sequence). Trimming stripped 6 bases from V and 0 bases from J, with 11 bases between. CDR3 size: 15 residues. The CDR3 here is CATRKELTTNEKLFF. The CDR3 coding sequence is TGTGCCACCAGAAAAGAGTTAACAACTAATGAAAAACTGTTTTTT.

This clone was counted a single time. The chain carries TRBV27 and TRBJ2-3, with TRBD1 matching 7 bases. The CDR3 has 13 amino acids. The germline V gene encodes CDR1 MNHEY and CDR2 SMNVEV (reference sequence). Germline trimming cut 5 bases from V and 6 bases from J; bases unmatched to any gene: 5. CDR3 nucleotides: TGTGCCAGCAGTGACAGGGATGGGGATACGCAGTATTTT. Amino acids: CASSDRDGDTQYF.

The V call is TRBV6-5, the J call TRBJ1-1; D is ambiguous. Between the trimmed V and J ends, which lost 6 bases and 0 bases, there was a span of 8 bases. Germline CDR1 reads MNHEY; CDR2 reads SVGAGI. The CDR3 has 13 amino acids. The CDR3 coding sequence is TGTGCCAGCAGGGACTCAGTGAACACTGAAGCTTTCTTT. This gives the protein CASRDSVNTEAFF.

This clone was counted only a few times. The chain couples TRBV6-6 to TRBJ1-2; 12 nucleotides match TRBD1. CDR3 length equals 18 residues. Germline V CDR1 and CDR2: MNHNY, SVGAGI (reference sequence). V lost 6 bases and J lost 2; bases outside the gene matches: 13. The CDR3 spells CASRRYRDRGLGNYGYTF. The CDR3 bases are TGTGCCAGCAGGCGATACCGGGACAGGGGGCTGGGGAACTATGGCTACACCTTC.

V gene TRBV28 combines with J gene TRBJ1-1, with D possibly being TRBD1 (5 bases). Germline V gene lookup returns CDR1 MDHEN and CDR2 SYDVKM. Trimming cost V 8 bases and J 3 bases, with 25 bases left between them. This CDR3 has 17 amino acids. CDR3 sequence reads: CASPPSTAGGSYTEAFF. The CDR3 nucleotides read TGTGCCAGCCCCCCTTCCACGGCTGGGGGGTCCTACACTGAAGCTTTCTTT.

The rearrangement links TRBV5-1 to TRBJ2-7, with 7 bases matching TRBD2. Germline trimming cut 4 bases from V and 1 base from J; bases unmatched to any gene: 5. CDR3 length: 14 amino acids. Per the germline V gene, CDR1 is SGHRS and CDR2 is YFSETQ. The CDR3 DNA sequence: TGCGCCAGCAGCCAGGGACTAATTTCCTACGAGCAGTACTTC. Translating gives CASSQGLISYEQYF.

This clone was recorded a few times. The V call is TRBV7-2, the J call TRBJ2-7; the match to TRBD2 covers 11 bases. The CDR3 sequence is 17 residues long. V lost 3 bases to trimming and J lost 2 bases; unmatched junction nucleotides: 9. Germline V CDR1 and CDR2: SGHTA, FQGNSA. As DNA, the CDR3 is TGTGCCAGCAGCTTCAAAGGGGGACTAGCGGCCACCTACGAGCAGTACTTC. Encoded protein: CASSFKGGLAATYEQYF.

The chain's CDR3 is CASSWGLAGTPEETQYF. CDR3 nucleotide sequence: TGTGCCAGCAGCTGGGGACTAGCGGGAACCCCAGAGGAGACCCAGTACTTC. V is TRBV7-2 and J is TRBJ2-5; 13 nucleotides align to TRBD2. CDR3 size: 17 residues. The V segment lost 4 bases and the J segment 5 bases; nucleotides outside the gene matches: 10. The germline CDR1 and CDR2 sequences are SGHTA and FQGNSA.

The CDR3: CASSIWQGENGYTF. CDR3 DNA: TGTGCCAGTAGTATATGGCAGGGGGAGAATGGCTACACCTTC. The chain employs TRBV19 and TRBJ1-2; 7 bases align to TRBD1. V dropped 2 bases and J dropped 6; count of bases not matched to a gene: 6. The V gene's germline CDR1 is LNHDA and CDR2 SQIVND (reference sequence). There are 14 residues in the CDR3.

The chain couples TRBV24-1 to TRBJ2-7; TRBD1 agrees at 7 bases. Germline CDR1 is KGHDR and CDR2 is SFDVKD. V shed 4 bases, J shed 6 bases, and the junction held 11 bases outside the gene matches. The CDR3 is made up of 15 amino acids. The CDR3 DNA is TGTGCCACCAGTGACTCGGGGACAGCCAGGCCCGAGCAGTACTTC. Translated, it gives CATSDSGTARPEQYF.

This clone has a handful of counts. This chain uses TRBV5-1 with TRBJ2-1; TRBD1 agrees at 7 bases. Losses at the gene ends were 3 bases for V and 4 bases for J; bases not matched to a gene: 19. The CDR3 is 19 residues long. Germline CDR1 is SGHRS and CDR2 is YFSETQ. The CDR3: CASSYPRPLGQKEYNEQFF. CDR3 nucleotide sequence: TGCGCCAGCAGCTACCCCCGACCGCTGGGACAGAAGGAATACAATGAGCAGTTCTTC.